One sample yielded the 19 T cell receptor beta chains listed below, sequenced in a study of cytomegalovirus exposure and HLA in healthy donors. PCR primers comprised 60 Vbeta and 13 Jbeta primers. Data came from immunoSEQ multiplex PCR; TCRdb stores just in-frame clones and leaves some out. The repertoire holds some 200,000 clones, 70% to 80% seen once, with around 0.42% in the top ten. Sequencing input: PBMCs. These receptors were obtained from a male donor in good health and CMV-seropositive.

Written as DNA, the CDR3 is TGTGCCAGCAGCCACGCCTGGGACAGGGAATTAGTGGAGCTGTTTTTT. It codes for CASSHAWDRELVELFF. The J gene is TRBJ2-2, the V gene TRBV6-6; 9 positions agree with TRBD1. The CDR3 is made up of 16 amino acids. V lost 6 bases, J lost 10 bases, and 15 bases stayed unmatched. Germline CDR1 reads MNHNY; CDR2 reads SVGAGI (reference sequence).

This sequence joins TRBV11-3 and TRBJ2-7; tentative D call: TRBD2 (7 bases). The CDR3 consists of 15 residues. The V gene lost 3 bases and the J gene lost 7 bases, with 19 bases spanning the gap. From germline, CDR1 is SGHNT and CDR2 YENEEA. The CDR3 DNA reads TGTGCCAGCAGCTTGGGGGCGGCGGGGGCGCGAGAGCAGTACTTC. Residues: CASSLGAAGAREQYF.

This chain links TRBV5-6 with TRBJ2-3; 9 bases match TRBD2. CDR3 length equals 15 residues. CDR1 is SGHDT and CDR2 is YYEEEE in the germline V gene. The trim removed 1 base at V and 4 bases at J, leaving 4 bases unmatched. CDR3: CASSLISGSSDTQYF. CDR3 bases: TGTGCCAGCAGCTTGATTAGCGGGAGCTCAGATACGCAGTATTTT.

The genes are TRBV6-1 and TRBJ1-1; 9 positions agree with TRBD1. The V gene end was trimmed by 5 bases and the J gene end by 3 bases; junction bases not matched to a gene: 7. CDR1 and CDR2 from the germline V gene are MNHNS and SASEGT. The CDR3 is made up of 15 amino acids. CDR3 sequence: CASSWGTGTHTEAFF. The CDR3 region has the DNA TGTGCCAGCAGTTGGGGGACAGGGACGCACACTGAAGCTTTCTTT.

The CDR3 region is CASSQGAGTGSYEQYF. The CDR3 bases are TGCGCCAGCAGCCAAGGGGCGGGGACAGGGTCCTACGAGCAGTACTTC. The chain has TRBV4-3 and TRBJ2-7, with TRBD1 identical over 9 bases. In germline, CDR1 is LGHNA, CDR2 YSLEER. V shed 1 base and J 1 base; nucleotides not matched to a gene: 5. The CDR3 extends over 16 amino acids.

The V gene is TRBV7-2, the J gene TRBJ2-7; TRBD2 might be the D (6 bases). V was shortened by 5 bases and J by 3 bases, with 11 bases between the two germline ends. The CDR3 is 13 amino acids. CDR1 and CDR2 (germline): SGHTA, FQGNSA. DNA of the CDR3: TGTGCCAGCAGCCCGCCCGGGAGCTACGAGCAGTACTTC. Amino acid sequence: CASSPPGSYEQYF.

V usage is TRBV21-1 and J usage is TRBJ2-3; the tabulated D call, TRBD1, remains unverified against the DNA. TRBV21-1 is deemed a pseudogene. This CDR3 comprises 20 residues. The CDR3 reads CASSKGITGGAIGGTDTQYF. CDR3 coding DNA: TGTGCCAGCAGCAAGGGGATTACAGGGGGCGCGATCGGGGGGACAGATACGCAGTATTTT.

The chain recombines TRBV6-1 with TRBJ1-1; possible D gene TRBD1, 5 bases. The germline V gene encodes CDR1 MNHNS and CDR2 SASEGT. Trimming took 7 bases from V and 6 from J, leaving 12 bases between them. The CDR3 is 12 amino acids. CDR3 coding DNA: TGTGCCAGCACCGGGGGAGCATCTGAAGCTTTCTTT. Protein product: CASTGGASEAFF.

The V and J genes are TRBV27 and TRBJ2-1; D gene uncertain. The CDR3 loop spans 14 amino acids. The ends were cut back, 5 bases at V and 6 bases at J, with 14 bases in the middle. Germline V gene data show CDR1 as MNHEY and CDR2 as SMNVEV (reference sequence). For the CDR3, the DNA is TGTGCCAGCAGTCCCAGACATTTGACCAATGAGCAGTTCTTC. Translated: CASSPRHLTNEQFF.

The rearrangement uses TRBV6-5 and TRBJ2-7; 7 bases are shared with TRBD1. This CDR3 has 14 residues. From germline, CDR1 is MNHEY and CDR2 SVGAGI. Trimming took 2 bases from V and 1 from J; bases not matched to a gene: 2. The DNA for the CDR3 is TGTGCCAGCAGTTACACGGACAGGTCCTACGAGCAGTACTTC. This codes for CASSYTDRSYEQYF.

The chain recombines TRBV19 with TRBJ1-1; D is ambiguous. In germline, CDR1 is LNHDA, CDR2 SQIVND (reference sequence). This CDR3 spans 12 amino acids. The V gene lost 3 bases and the J gene lost 4 bases, with 6 bases spanning the gap. The chain's CDR3 is CASSMRATEAFF. The CDR3 coding sequence is TGTGCCAGTAGTATGAGGGCCACTGAAGCTTTCTTT.

V usage is TRBV5-4 and J usage is TRBJ1-1, with 10 bases identical to TRBD1. Germline V gives CDR1 SGHNT, CDR2 YYREEE (reference sequence). The CDR3 consists of 15 residues. J lost 6 bases, V lost 4 bases, and 9 bases had no gene match. The CDR3 region is CASSGGRDRGAEAFF. CDR3 in DNA: TGTGCCAGCAGCGGCGGCCGGGACAGGGGTGCTGAAGCTTTCTTT. Together with reference TRBV5-4 and TRBJ1-1, the CDR3 gives the full variable domain: ETGVTQSPTHLIKTRGQQVTLRCSSQSGHNTVSWYQQALGQGPQFIFQYYREEENGRGNFPPRFSGLQFPNYSSELNVNALELDDSALYLCASSGGRDRGAEAFFGQGTRLTVV.

This clone was observed a few times. The chain recombines TRBV7-2 with TRBJ1-4, with D possibly being TRBD1 (5 bases). CDR3 length: 14 amino acids. Germline values: CDR1 SGHTA, CDR2 FQGNSA. Trimming cost V 6 bases and J 4 bases, with 12 bases left between them. This CDR3 is CASRAGGSNEKLFF. CDR3 nucleotide sequence: TGTGCCAGCAGAGCGGGGGGAAGTAATGAAAAACTGTTTTTT.

The J gene is TRBJ2-3, the V gene TRBV9; the match to TRBD2 covers 15 bases. This CDR3 is built from 17 residues. V was pared by 5 bases and J by 8 bases, with 12 bases of the junction left unmatched. The germline gives CDR1 SGDLS, CDR2 YYNGEE. The CDR3 region has the DNA TGTGCCAGCAGTGCAGATTGGACTAGCGGGGGGGCCGTTACGCAGTATTTT. Protein sequence: CASSADWTSGGAVTQYF.

The V gene is TRBV4-2, the J gene TRBJ2-5; the match to TRBD2 covers 8 bases. The J call is doubtful: the DNA matches TRBJ2-7 better. The germline gives CDR1 LGHNA, CDR2 YNFKEQ. This CDR3 spans 15 amino acids. CDR3 residues: CASSQDSEAGDEQYF. CDR3 nucleotide sequence: TGTGCCAGCAGCCAAGATTCGGAAGCGGGAGACGAGCAGTACTTC.

With regard to this clone: Other DNA sequences within the sample encode an identical CDR3. The chain has TRBV9 and TRBJ2-7; 13 nucleotides line up with TRBD2. V shed 4 bases, J shed 7 bases, and the junction held 8 bases outside the gene matches. CDR3 length: 15 amino acids. In germline, CDR1 is SGDLS, CDR2 YYNGEE. CDR3 sequence: CASSSGLAGVYEQYF. The CDR3, as DNA: TGTGCCAGCAGCTCAGGACTAGCGGGAGTGTATGAGCAGTACTTC.

The chain employs TRBV4-3 and TRBJ2-7; possibly TRBD1 for D (5 bases). Trimming removed 1 base from V and 7 bases from J, with 14 bases in between. The length of the CDR3 is 14 residues. The germline CDR1 and CDR2 sequences are LGHNA and YSLEER. CDR3 bases: TGCGCCAGCAGCCAAGGGGGCGCGTTTGGTGAGCAGTACTTC. This codes for CASSQGGAFGEQYF.

This clone was seen a few times. The chain links TRBV6-6 to TRBJ2-7; perhaps TRBD2 as D (6 bases). Trimming took off 8 bases at V and 4 bases at J, with 15 bases between the two ends. CDR1 and CDR2 from the germline V gene are MNHNY and SVGAGI (reference sequence). This CDR3 is built from 13 residues. Here the CDR3 reads CASVPGDRYEQYF. CDR3 sequence (DNA): TGTGCCAGCGTGCCGGGAGATCGTTACGAGCAGTACTTC.

CDR3 in DNA: TGTGCCAGCAGCTTAACCCGCGGACTAGGGCTGAACACCGGGGAGCTGTTTTTT. Its translation: CASSLTRGLGLNTGELFF. The rearrangement joins TRBV7-2 to TRBJ2-2; 7 bases are a match to TRBD2. The junction had 10 bases not matched to a gene; V was cut back by 2 bases and J by 1 base. Per germline, CDR1 SGHTA and CDR2 FQGNSA. This CDR3 comprises 18 residues.